Each of the 2 T cell receptor beta chains below was sequenced from the same sample in a study of blood T cell repertoires in COVID-19 (dated by TCRdb to about 2020). The library came from the immunoSEQ multiplex PCR assay. TCRdb took over this immuneACCESS table, retaining in-frame rearrangements with V and J assigned. Such tables are incomplete; in checked studies, under half of the missing clones stem from an unresolved V gene, and the remainder is unexplained. For this sample there are 150,000 to 190,000 clones; roughly 72% appear just once. The ten largest clones add up to around 3.4% of the sample. Sequencing was performed on peripheral blood. These receptors were taken from a woman aged 80 or over with acute or convalescent COVID-19.

Comment on this clone: The same CDR3 arises from other DNA sequences in this sample as well. This chain connects TRBV5-1 to TRBJ2-3, with TRBD2 matching over 11 bases. The germline V gene has CDR1 SGHRS and CDR2 YFSETQ. The CDR3 contains 16 residues. The J segment lost 3 bases and the V segment lost 4 bases, leaving 7 bases of the junction unmatched. CDR3 nucleotide sequence: TGCGCCAGCAGCCCACTAGCGGGAGCCGGGACAGATACGCAGTATTTT. Protein sequence: CASSPLAGAGTDTQYF. Full variable domain (rest looked up from reference TRBV5-1 and TRBJ2-3): KAGVTQTPRYLIKTRGQQVTLSCSPISGHRSVSWYQQTPGQGLQFLFEYFSETQRNKGNFPGRFSGRQFSNSRSEMNVSTLELGDSALYLCASSPLAGAGTDTQYFGPGTRLTVL.

V usage is TRBV14 and J usage is TRBJ2-1; tentative D call: TRBD2 (5 bases). This CDR3 region has 12 residues. Deletions cut 4 bases from V and 8 bases from J, with 9 bases between. Germline lookup yields CDR1 SGHDN and CDR2 FVKESK. The CDR3 protein is CASSLAGHEQFF. CDR3 DNA sequence: TGTGCCAGCAGCCTGGCGGGCCATGAGCAGTTCTTC.